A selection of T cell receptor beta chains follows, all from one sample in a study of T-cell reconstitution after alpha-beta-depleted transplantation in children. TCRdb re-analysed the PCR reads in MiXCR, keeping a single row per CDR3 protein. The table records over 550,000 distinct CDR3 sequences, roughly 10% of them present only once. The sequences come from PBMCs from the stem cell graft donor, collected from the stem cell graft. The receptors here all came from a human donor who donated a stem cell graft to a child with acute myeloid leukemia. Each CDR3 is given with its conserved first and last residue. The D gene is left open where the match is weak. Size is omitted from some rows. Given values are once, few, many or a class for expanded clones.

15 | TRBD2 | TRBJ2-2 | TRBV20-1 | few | CSAKIAGQNTGELFF | TGCAGTGCTAAAATAGCGGGCCAGAACACCGGGGAGCTGTTTTTT
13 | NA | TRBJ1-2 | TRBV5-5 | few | CASSLQGHYGYTF | TGTGCCAGCAGCTTGCAGGGCCACTATGGCTACACCTTC
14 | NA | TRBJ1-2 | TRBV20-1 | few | CSARGGRRNYGYTF | TGCAGTGCCCGAGGGGGTCGGCGGAACTATGGCTACACCTTC
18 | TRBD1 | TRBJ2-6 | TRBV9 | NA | CASSGQGTGIPGTNVLTF | TGTGCCAGCAGCGGACAAGGGACAGGGATCCCTGGGACCAACGTCCTGACTTTC
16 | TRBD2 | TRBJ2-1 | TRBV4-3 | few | CASSQELTSLSNEQFF | TGCGCCAGCAGCCAAGAGTTGACTAGCTTATCCAATGAGCAGTTCTTC
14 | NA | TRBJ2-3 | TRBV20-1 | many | CSAELPRGTDTQYF | TGCAGTGCTGAGCTCCCCCGGGGCACAGATACGCAGTATTTT
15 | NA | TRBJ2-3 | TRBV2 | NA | CASSSFSGGTDTQYF | TGTGCCAGCAGTTCCTTTTCTGGGGGCACAGATACGCAGTATTTT
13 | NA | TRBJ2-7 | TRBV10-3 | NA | CAIRNSPNYEQYF | TGTGCCATCAGGAATAGTCCTAATTACGAGCAGTACTTC
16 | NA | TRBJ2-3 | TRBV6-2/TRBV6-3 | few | CASRPRDSLGTDTQYF | TGTGCCAGCAGGCCCCGGGACTCCCTAGGGACAGATACGCAGTATTTT
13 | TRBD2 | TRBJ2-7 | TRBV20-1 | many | CSAREAGTYEQYF | TGCAGTGCTAGAGAAGCGGGAACCTACGAGCAGTACTTC
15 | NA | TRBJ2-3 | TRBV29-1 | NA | CSVTKSGLSTDTQYF | TGCAGCGTTACTAAAAGCGGACTTAGCACAGATACGCAGTATTTT
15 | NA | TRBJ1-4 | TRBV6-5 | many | CASSLIRGANEKLFF | TGTGCCAGCAGTCTCATCAGGGGTGCTAATGAAAAACTGTTTTTT
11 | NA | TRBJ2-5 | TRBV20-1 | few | CIGHHQETQYF | TGCATAGGACACCACCAAGAGACCCAGTACTTC
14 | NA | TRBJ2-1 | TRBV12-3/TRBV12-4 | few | CASTRQSSYNEQFF | TGTGCCAGCACCCGACAGAGTTCCTACAATGAGCAGTTCTTC
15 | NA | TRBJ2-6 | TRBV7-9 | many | CASSFVQEGANVLTF | TGTGCCAGCAGCTTTGTCCAGGAAGGGGCCAACGTCCTGACTTTC
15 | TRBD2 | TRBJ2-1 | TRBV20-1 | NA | CSASRTSGGYNEQFF | TGCAGTGCTAGCCGGACTAGCGGGGGCTACAATGAGCAGTTCTTC
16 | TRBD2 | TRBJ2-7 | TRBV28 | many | CASSTGGILTSYEQYF | TGTGCCAGCAGTACGGGAGGGATCCTGACCTCCTACGAGCAGTACTTC
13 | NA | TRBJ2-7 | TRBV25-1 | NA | CASTLRVGDEQYF | TGTGCCAGCACCCTAAGGGTGGGGGACGAGCAGTACTTC
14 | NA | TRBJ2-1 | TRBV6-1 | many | CASRESGTLYEQFF | TGTGCCAGCAGGGAATCCGGGACCCTATATGAGCAGTTCTTC
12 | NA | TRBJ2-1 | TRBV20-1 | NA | CSVRGDVGAQFF | TGCAGTGTCAGGGGGGACGTGGGGGCGCAGTTCTTC
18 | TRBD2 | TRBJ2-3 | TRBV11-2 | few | CASSRLAGGVTSTDTQYF | TGTGCCAGCAGCCGACTAGCGGGAGGGGTTACTAGCACAGATACGCAGTATTTT
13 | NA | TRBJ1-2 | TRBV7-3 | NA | CASSLNRESGYTF | TGTGCCAGCAGCTTAAACAGGGAAAGCGGCTACACCTTC
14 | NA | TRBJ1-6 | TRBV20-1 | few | CSAMEGRGDSPLHF | TGCAGTGCTATGGAAGGCCGGGGGGATTCACCCCTCCACTTT
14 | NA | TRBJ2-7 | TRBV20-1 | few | CSARDWGASYEQYF | TGCAGTGCTAGAGATTGGGGGGCCTCCTACGAGCAGTACTTC
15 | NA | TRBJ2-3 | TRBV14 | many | CASSQDPGTTDTQYF | TGTGCCAGCAGCCAAGATCCAGGGACAACAGATACGCAGTATTTT
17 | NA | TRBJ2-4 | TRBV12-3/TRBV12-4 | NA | CASTLEVGVGAKNIQYF | TGTGCCAGCACCCTAGAGGTAGGGGTGGGAGCCAAAAACATTCAGTACTTC
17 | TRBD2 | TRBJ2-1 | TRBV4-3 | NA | CASSQGRLAASYNEQFF | TGCGCCAGCAGCCAAGGACGCCTAGCGGCCTCCTACAATGAGCAGTTCTTC
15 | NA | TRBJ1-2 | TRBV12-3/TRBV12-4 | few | CASSLQGGTVYGYTF | TGTGCCAGCAGTCTCCAGGGAGGGACCGTTTATGGCTACACCTTC
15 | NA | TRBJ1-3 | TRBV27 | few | CASSLLGDPGNTIYF | TGTGCCAGCAGTTTATTAGGGGATCCCGGAAACACCATATATTTT
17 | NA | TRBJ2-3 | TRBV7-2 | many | CASSLYLGGGSTDTQYF | TGTGCCAGCAGCTTATATTTGGGCGGGGGCAGCACAGATACGCAGTATTTT
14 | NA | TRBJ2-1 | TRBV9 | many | CASSVHPTGNGQFF | TGTGCCAGCAGCGTACACCCCACGGGAAACGGGCAGTTCTTC
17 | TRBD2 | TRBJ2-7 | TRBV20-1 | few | CSARDPTSGSFNYEQYF | TGCAGTGCTAGAGATCCGACTAGCGGGAGTTTTAACTACGAGCAGTACTTC
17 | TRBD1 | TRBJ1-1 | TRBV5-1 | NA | CASSLARTGGLNTEAFF | TGCGCCAGCAGCTTGGCTCGGACAGGGGGCTTGAACACTGAAGCTTTCTTT
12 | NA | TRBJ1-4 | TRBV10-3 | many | CAINRGVRKLFF | TGTGCCATCAACAGAGGGGTTCGCAAACTGTTTTTT
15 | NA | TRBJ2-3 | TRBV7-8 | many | CASSTGLGGADTQYF | TGTGCCAGCAGCACCGGGCTGGGGGGCGCGGATACGCAGTATTTT